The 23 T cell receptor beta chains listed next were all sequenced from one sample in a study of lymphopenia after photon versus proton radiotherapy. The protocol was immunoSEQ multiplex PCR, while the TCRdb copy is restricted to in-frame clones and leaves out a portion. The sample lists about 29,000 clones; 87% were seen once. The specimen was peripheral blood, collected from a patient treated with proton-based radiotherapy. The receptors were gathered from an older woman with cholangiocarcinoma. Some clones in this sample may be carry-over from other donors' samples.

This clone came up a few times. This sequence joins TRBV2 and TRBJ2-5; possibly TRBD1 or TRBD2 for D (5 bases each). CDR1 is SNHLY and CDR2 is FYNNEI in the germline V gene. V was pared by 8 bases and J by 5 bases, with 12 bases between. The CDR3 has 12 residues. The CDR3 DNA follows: TGTGCCAGCGAGGGGAGTGGGGAGACCCAGTACTTC. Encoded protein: CASEGSGETQYF.

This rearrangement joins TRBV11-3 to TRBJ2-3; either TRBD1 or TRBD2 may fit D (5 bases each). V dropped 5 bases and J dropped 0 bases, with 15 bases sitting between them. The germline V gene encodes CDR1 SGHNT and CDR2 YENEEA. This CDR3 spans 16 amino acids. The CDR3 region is CASSTGGGYSTDTQYF. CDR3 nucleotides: TGTGCCAGCAGCACCGGTGGGGGTTACAGCACAGATACGCAGTATTTT.

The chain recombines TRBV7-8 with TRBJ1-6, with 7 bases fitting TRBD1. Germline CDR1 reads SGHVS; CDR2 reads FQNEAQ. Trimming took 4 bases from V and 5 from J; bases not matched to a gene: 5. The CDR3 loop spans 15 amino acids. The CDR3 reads CASSSRDSHNSPLHF. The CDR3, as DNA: TGTGCCAGCAGCTCACGGGACAGCCATAATTCACCCCTCCACTTT. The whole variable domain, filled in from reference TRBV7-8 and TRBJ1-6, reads GAGVSQSPRYKVAKRGQDVALRCDPISGHVSLFWYQQALGQGPEFLTYFQNEAQLDKSGLPSDRFFAERPEGSVSTLKIQRTQQEDSAVYLCASSSRDSHNSPLHFGNGTRLTVT.

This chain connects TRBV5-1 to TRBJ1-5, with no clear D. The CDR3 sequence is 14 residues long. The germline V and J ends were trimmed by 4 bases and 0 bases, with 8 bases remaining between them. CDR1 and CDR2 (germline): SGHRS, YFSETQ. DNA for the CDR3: TGCGCCAGCAGCAGGGATAGTAGCAATCAGCCCCAGCATTTT. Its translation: CASSRDSSNQPQHF.

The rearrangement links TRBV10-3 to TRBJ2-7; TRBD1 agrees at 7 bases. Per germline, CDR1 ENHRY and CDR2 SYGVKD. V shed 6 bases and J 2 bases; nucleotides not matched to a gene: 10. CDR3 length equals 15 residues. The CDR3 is CAISERDQGAYEQYF. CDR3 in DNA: TGTGCCATCAGCGAAAGGGATCAGGGGGCCTACGAGCAGTACTTC.

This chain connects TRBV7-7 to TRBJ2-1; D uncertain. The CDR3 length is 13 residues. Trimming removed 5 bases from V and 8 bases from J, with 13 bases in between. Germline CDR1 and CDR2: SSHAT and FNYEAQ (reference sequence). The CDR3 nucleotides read TGTGCCAGCAGCGCCCAGTTGGGGTATGAGCAGTTCTTC. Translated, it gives CASSAQLGYEQFF. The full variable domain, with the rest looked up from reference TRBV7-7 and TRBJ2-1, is GAGVSQSPRYKVTKRGQDVTLRCDPISSHATLYWYQQALGQGPEFLTYFNYEAQPDKSGLPSDRFSAERPEGSISTLTIQRTEQRDSAMYRCASSAQLGYEQFFGPGTRLTVL.

The CDR3 sequence is CASSWGTALGGELFF. The CDR3 DNA reads TGTGCCAGCAGTTGGGGGACAGCCCTTGGGGGGGAGCTGTTTTTT. The chain uses TRBV27 and TRBJ2-2; 7 bases map to TRBD1. CDR3 size: 15 residues. Germline V gene lookup returns CDR1 MNHEY and CDR2 SMNVEV (reference sequence). V was pared by 4 bases and J by 8 bases, with 10 bases of the junction left unmatched.

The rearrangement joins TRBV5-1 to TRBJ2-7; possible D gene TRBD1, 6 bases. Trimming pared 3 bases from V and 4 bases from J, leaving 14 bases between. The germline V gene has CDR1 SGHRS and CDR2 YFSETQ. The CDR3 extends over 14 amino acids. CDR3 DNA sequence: TGCGCCAGCAGCTCCCAGGGGATCGGGTACGAGCAGTACTTC. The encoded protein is CASSSQGIGYEQYF.

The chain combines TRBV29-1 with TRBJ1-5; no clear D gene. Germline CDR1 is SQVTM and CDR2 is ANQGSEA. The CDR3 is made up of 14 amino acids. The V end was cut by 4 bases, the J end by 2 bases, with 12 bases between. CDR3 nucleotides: TGCAGCGTTGTCTTGGGTTGGGGCAATCAGCCCCAGCATTTT. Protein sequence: CSVVLGWGNQPQHF.

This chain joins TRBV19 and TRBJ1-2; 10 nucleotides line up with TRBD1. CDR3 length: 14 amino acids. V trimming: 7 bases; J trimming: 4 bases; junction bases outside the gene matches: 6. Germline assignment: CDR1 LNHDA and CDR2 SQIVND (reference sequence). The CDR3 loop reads CASTPGDRGYGYTF. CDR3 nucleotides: TGTGCCAGTACCCCGGGGGACAGGGGCTATGGCTACACCTTC.

CDR3 residues: CASSARDSYSYEQYF. The CDR3 nucleotides read TGTGCCAGCAGCGCCCGGGACTCCTACTCCTACGAGCAGTACTTC. The chain couples TRBV2 to TRBJ2-7; D might be TRBD2 (6 bases). V was cut by 6 bases and J by 0 bases, with 15 bases left in between. The CDR3 covers 15 residues. CDR1 SNHLY and CDR2 FYNNEI come from the germline V gene.

CDR3 amino acids: CASSLDGGAAGYGYTF. CDR3 nucleotide sequence: TGTGCCAGCAGCTTAGATGGAGGGGCTGCTGGCTATGGCTACACCTTC. This rearrangement joins TRBV11-2 to TRBJ1-2, with a weak D call TRBD1 (5 bases). Trimming took off 0 bases at V and 4 bases at J, with 15 bases between the two ends. Germline CDR1 reads SGHAT; CDR2 reads FQNNGV. The CDR3 has 16 amino acids.

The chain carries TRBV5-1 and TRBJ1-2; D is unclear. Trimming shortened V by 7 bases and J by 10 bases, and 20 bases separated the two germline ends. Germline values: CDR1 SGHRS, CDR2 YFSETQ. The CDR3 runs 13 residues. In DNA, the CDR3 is TGCGCCAGCGCTGTGGTATGGGCCCAGTCCTACACCTTC. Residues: CASAVVWAQSYTF.

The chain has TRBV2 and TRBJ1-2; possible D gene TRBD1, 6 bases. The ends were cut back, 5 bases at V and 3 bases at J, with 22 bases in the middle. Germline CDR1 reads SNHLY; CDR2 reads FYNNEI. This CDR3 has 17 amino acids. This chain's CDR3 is CASSPKVTGYTYYGYTF. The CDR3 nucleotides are TGTGCCAGCAGTCCAAAGGTTACAGGGTACACCTACTATGGCTACACCTTC.

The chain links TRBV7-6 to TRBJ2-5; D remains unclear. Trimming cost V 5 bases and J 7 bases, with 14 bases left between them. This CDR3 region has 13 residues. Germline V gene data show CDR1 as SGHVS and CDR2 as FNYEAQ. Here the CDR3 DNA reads TGTGCCAGCAGCCCCTCGGATGGGTCGACCCAGTACTTC. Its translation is CASSPSDGSTQYF. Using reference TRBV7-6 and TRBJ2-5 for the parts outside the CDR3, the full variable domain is GAGVSQSPRYKVTKRGQDVALRCDPISGHVSLYWYRQALGQGPEFLTYFNYEAQQDKSGLPNDRFSAERPEGSISTLTIQRTEQRDSAMYRCASSPSDGSTQYFGPGTRLLVL.

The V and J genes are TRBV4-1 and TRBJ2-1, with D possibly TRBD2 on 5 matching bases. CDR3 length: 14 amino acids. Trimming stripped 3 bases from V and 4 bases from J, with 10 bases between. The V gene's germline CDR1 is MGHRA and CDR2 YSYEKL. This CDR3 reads CASSHPTSYNEQFF. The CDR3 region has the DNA TGCGCCAGCAGCCACCCCACTAGTTACAATGAGCAGTTCTTC.

The CDR3 DNA reads TGCAGTGGCACGGTCTTCACTGAAGCTTTCTTT. Translating gives CSGTVFTEAFF. The chain uses TRBV20-1 and TRBJ1-1; D is unclear. CDR1 and CDR2 from the germline V gene are DFQATT and SNEGSKA (reference sequence). Trimming removed 7 bases at V and 4 bases at J, with 10 bases between. The CDR3 extends over 11 amino acids.

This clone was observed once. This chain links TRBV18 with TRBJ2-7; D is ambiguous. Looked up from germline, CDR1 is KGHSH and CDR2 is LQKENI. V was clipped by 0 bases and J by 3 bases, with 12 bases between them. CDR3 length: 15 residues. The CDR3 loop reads CASSPPGRVGYEQYF. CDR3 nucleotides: TGTGCCAGCTCACCACCGGGTAGGGTTGGCTACGAGCAGTACTTC.

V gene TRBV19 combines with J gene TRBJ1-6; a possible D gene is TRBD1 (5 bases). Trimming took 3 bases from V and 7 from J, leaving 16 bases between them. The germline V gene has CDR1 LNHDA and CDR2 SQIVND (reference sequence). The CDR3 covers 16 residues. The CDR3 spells CASSIGWAGSNSPLHF. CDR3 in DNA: TGTGCCAGTAGTATTGGATGGGCAGGGTCGAATTCACCCCTCCACTTT. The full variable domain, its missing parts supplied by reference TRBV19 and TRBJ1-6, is DGGITQSPKYLFRKEGQNVTLSCEQNLNHDAMYWYRQDPGQGLRLIYYSQIVNDFQKGDIAEGYSVSREKKESFPLTVTSAQKNPTAFYLCASSIGWAGSNSPLHFGNGTRLTVT.

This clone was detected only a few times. Here the CDR3 DNA reads TGTGCCAGCACTCAGGGACAAGCCTATGGCTACACCTTC. Translating gives CASTQGQAYGYTF. The chain combines TRBV4-2 with TRBJ1-2; a weak D match, TRBD1 (6 bases). The CDR3 has 13 residues. V was cut by 7 bases and J by 4 bases, with 13 bases left in between. From germline, CDR1 is LGHNA and CDR2 YNFKEQ.

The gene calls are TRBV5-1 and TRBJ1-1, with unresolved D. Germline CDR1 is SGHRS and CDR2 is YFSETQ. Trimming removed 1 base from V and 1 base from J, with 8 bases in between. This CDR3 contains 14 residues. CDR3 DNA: TGCGCCAGCAGCTTGTCAAGCACGAACACTGAAGCTTTCTTT. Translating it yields CASSLSSTNTEAFF.

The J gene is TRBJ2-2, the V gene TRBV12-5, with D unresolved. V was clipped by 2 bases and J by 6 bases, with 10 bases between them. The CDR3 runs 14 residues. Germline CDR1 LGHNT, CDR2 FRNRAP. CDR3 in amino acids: CASGLIPAPGELFF. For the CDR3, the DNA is TGTGCTAGTGGTTTGATTCCGGCCCCCGGGGAGCTGTTTTTT.

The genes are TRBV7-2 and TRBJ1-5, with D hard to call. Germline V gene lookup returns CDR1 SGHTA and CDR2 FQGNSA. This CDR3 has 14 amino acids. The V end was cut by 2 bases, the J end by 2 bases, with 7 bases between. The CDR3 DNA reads TGTGCCAGCAGCTTAAGGTCGGGCAATCAGCCCCAGCATTTT. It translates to CASSLRSGNQPQHF.